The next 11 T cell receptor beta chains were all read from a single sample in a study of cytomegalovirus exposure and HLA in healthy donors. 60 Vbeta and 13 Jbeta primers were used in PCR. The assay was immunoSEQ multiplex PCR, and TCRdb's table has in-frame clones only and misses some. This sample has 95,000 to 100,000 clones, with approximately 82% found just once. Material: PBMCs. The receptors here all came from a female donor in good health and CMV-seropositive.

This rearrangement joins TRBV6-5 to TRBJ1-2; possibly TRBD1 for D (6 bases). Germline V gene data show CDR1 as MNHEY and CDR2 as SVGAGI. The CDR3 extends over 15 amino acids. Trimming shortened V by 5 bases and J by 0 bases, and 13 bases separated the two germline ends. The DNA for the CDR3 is TGTGCCAGCAGTGGCCACAGGGAAGCTAACTATGGCTACACCTTC. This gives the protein CASSGHREANYGYTF.

The CDR3 nucleotides are TGTGCCAGCAGCTCCGGGACAGGGGGCGAGCAGTACTTC. Its protein is CASSSGTGGEQYF. The chain uses TRBV6-5 and TRBJ2-7, with TRBD1 matching over 11 bases. The trim removed 6 bases at V and 6 bases at J, leaving 4 bases unmatched. The CDR3 covers 13 residues. In germline, CDR1 is MNHEY, CDR2 SVGAGI.

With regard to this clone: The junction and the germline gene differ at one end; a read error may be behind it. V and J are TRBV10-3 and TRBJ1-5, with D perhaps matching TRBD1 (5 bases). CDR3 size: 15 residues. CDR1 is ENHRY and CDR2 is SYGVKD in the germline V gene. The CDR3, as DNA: TGTGCCGTCAGTGAGGGCAGGGAAGGCAATCAGCCCCAGCATTTT. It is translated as CAVSEGREGNQPQHF.

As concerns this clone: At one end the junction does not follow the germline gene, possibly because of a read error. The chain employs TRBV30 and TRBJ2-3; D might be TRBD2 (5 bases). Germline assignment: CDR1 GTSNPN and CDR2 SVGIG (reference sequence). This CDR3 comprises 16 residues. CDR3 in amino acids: CAWSVGFGVSADTRYF. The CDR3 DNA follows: TGTGCCTGGAGTGTGGGGTTCGGGGTGTCGGCAGATACGCGGTATTTT.

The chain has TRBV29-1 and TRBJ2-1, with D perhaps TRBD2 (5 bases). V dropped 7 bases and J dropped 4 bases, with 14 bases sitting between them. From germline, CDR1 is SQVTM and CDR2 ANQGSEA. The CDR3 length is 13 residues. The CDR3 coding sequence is TGCAGCGCCACCCGGACTGGTTACAATGAGCAGTTCTTC. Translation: CSATRTGYNEQFF.

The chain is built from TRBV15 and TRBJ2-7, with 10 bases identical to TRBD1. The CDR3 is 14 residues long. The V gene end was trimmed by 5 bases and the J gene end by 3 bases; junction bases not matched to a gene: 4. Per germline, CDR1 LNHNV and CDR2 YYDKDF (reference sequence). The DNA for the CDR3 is TGTGCCACCAGCTTTCGGACAGGGGGCTACGAGCAGTACTTC. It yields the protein CATSFRTGGYEQYF.

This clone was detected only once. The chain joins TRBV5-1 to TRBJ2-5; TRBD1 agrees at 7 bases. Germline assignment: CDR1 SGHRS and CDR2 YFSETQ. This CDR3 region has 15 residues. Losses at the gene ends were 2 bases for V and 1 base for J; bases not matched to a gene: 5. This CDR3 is CASSFPGTVQETQYF. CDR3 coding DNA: TGCGCCAGCAGCTTTCCCGGGACAGTCCAAGAGACCCAGTACTTC. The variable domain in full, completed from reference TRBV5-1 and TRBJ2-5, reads KAGVTQTPRYLIKTRGQQVTLSCSPISGHRSVSWYQQTPGQGLQFLFEYFSETQRNKGNFPGRFSGRQFSNSRSEMNVSTLELGDSALYLCASSFPGTVQETQYFGPGTRLLVL.

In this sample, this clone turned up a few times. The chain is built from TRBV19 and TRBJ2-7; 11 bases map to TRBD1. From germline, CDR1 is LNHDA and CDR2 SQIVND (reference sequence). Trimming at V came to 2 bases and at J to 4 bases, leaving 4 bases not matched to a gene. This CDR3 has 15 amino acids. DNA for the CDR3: TGTGCCAGTAGTATAAGCTGGGACAGGGGGTACGAGCAGTACTTC. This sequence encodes CASSISWDRGYEQYF.

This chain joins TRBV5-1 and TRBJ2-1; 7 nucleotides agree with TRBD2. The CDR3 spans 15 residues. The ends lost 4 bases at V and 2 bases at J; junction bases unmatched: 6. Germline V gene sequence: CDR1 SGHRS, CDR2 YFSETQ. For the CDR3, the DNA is TGCGCCAGCAGCGCAGGCGGGAGAACCTACAATGAGCAGTTCTTC. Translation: CASSAGGRTYNEQFF.

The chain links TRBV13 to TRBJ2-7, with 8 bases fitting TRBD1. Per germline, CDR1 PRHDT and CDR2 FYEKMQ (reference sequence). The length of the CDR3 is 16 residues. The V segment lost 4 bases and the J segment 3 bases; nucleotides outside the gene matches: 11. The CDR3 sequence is CASSSPGTGQFYEQYF. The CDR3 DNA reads TGTGCCAGCAGCTCCCCCGGGACAGGCCAATTCTACGAGCAGTACTTC.

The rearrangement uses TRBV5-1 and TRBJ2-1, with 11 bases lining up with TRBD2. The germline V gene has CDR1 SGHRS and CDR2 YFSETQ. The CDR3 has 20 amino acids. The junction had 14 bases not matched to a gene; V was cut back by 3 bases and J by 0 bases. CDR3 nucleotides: TGCGCCAGCAGCTGGTGGAGGGTAGCGGGGGGGTCAAGCTCCTACAATGAGCAGTTCTTC. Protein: CASSWWRVAGGSSSYNEQFF.